This T cell receptor (beta chain) was recorded in a study of cytomegalovirus exposure and HLA in healthy donors. Study outcomes and limitations: In a later analysis, specific HLA alleles were associated with approximately 16,000 TCR beta sequences at a 0.05 false discovery rate.

With 60 Vbeta and 13 Jbeta primers, the PCR was carried out. Per the authors' pipeline: In a later analysis, the count reached roughly 80 million unique TCR beta chains, with roughly 9.9 million shared. The protocol was immunoSEQ multiplex PCR, while the TCRdb copy is restricted to in-frame clones and leaves out a portion. V, J and clone size were drawn from that table, and D and trimming were deduced from the DNA. The listing records fewer than 200,000 clones. A word on this clone: Its antigen is not identified.

The V and J ends lost 5 bases and 4 bases, in that order; junction bases with no gene match: 15. The CDR3 loop spans 18 amino acids. In germline, CDR1 is LNHDA, CDR2 SQIVND (reference sequence). This TCR was recovered from a man under 40 in good health and CMV-seronegative. V and J are TRBV19 and TRBJ2-5; 11 nucleotides agree with TRBD2. Sequencing was carried out using PBMCs. The CDR3 loop is CASSVRRMTSGAPETQYF. CDR3 in DNA: TGTGCCAGTAGTGTTCGACGAATGACTAGCGGGGCTCCAGAGACCCAGTACTTC. Full variable domain (rest looked up from reference TRBV19 and TRBJ2-5): DGGITQSPKYLFRKEGQNVTLSCEQNLNHDAMYWYRQDPGQGLRLIYYSQIVNDFQKGDIAEGYSVSREKKESFPLTVTSAQKNPTAFYLCASSVRRMTSGAPETQYFGPGTRLLVL.